Given below is one TCR beta chain in context. Its matching antigen is unknown. This entry is derived from a study of type 1 and type 2 diabetes patients. Background on the study: Across the study, 15 million to 20 million paired-end reads were produced. Study outcomes and limitations: Highly-expanded CD4+ clones were few in type 2 diabetes, median one, 3.9% of reads.

Trimming pared 1 base from V and 1 base from J, leaving 11 bases between. The CDR3 runs to 15 residues. Per germline, CDR1 SGHVS and CDR2 FNYEAQ. Peripheral blood, roughly 9.1 milliliters per participant, was collected. The PCR template was genomic DNA. Multiplex PCR with 30 forward and 13 reverse primers amplified the TCR beta CDR3. Each CDR3 protein is one row after TCRdb ran MiXCR on the multiplex PCR reads. The repertoire holds 250,000 or so distinct CDR3 sequences, with 47% as singletons. Sequenced material: peripheral blood mononuclear cells (PBMCs). The sequence came from a man aged 18 to 29 with type 2 diabetes. The rearrangement joins TRBV7-6 to TRBJ2-7, with D maybe TRBD1 (5 bases). The CDR3 sequence is CASSLVQGASYEQYF. CDR3 in DNA: TGTGCCAGCAGCTTAGTCCAGGGCGCGTCCTACGAGCAGTACTTC.